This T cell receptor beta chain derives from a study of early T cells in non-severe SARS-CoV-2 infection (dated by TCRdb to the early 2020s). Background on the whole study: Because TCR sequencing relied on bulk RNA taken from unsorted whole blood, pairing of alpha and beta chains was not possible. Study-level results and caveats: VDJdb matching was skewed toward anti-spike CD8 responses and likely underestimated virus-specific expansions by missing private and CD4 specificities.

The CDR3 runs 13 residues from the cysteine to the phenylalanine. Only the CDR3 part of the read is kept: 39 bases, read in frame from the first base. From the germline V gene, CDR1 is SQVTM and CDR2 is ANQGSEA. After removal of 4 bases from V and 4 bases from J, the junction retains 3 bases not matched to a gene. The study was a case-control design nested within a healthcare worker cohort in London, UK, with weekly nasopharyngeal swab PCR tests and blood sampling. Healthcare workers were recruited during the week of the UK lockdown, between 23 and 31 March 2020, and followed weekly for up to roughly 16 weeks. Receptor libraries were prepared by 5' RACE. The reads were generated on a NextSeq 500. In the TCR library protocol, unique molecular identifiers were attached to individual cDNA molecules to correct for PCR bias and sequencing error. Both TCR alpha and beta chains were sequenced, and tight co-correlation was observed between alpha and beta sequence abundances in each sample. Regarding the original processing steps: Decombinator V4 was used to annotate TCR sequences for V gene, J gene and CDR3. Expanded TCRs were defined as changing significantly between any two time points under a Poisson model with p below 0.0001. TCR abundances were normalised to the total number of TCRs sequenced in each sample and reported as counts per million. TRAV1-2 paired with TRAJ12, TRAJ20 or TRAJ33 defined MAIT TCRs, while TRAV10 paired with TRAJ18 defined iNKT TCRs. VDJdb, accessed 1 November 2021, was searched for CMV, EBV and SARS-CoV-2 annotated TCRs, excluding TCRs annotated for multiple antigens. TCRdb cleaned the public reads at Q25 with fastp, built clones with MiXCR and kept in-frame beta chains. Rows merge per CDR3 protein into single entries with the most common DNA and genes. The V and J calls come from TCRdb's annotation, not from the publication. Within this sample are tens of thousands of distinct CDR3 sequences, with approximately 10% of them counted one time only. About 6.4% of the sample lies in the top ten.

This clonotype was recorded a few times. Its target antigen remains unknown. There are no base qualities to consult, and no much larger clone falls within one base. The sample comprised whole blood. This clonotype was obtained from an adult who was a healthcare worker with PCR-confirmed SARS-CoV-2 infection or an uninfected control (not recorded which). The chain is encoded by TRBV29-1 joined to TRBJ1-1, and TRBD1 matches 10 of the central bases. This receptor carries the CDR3 CSVAGQGFTEAFF. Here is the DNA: TGCAGCGTTGCGGGACAGGGGTTCACTGAAGCTTTCTTT.